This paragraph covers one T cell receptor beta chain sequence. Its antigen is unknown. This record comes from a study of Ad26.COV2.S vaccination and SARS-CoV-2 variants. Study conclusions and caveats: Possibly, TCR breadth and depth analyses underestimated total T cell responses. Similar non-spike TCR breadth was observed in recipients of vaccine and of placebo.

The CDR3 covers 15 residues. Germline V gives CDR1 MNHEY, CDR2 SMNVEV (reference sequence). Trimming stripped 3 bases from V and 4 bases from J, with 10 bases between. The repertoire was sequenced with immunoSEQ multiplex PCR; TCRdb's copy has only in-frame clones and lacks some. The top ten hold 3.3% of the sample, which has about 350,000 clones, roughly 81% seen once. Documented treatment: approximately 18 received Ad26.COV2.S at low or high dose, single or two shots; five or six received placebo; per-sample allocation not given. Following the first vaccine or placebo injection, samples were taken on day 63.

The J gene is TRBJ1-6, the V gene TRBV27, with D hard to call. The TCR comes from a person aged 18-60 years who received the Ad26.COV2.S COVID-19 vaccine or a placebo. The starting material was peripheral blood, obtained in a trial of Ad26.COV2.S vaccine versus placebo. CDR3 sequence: CASSLEGTYNSPLHF. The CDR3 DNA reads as TGTGCCAGCAGTTTGGAGGGAACTTATAATTCACCCCTCCACTTT.